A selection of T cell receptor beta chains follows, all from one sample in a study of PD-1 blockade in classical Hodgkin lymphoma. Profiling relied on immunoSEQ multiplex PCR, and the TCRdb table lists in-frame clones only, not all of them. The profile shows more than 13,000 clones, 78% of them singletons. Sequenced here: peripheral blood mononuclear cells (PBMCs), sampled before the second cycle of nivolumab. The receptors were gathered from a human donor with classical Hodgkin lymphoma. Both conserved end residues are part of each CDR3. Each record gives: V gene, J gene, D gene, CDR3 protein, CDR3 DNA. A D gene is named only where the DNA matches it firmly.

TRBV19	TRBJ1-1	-	CASSIVSGLNTEAFF	TGTGCCAGTAGTATAGTTTCAGGGCTGAACACTGAAGCTTTCTTT
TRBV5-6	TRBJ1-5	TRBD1	CASSFGQGLQPQHF	TGTGCCAGCAGCTTTGGACAGGGGCTTCAGCCCCAGCATTTT
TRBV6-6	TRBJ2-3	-	CASSYSWGAGDTQYF	TGTGCCAGCAGTTACTCGTGGGGGGCTGGAGATACGCAGTATTTT
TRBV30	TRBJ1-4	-	CAFGGSEKLFF	TGTGCCTTTGGGGGTTCCGAAAAACTGTTTTTT
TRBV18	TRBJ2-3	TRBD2	CASSLSSGGPRDTQYF	TGTGCCAGCTCACTAAGTAGCGGGGGACCTCGCGATACGCAGTATTTT
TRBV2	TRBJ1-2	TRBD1	CASSALRQGPNYGYTF	TGTGCCAGCAGTGCCCTTCGACAGGGACCTAACTATGGCTACACCTTC
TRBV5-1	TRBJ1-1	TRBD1	CASSFRQGAREQAFF	TGCGCCAGCAGCTTCAGACAGGGGGCCCGAGAGCAGGCTTTCTTT
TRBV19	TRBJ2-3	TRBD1	CASSIGGGLSTDTQYF	TGTGCCAGTAGTATAGGAGGGGGCCTTAGCACAGATACGCAGTATTTT
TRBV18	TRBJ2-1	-	CASSPQLNEQFF	TGTGCCAGCTCACCACAATTAAATGAGCAGTTCTTC
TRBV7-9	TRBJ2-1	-	CASSFGGGLGNEQFF	TGTGCCAGCAGCTTTGGCGGGGGCTTGGGAAATGAGCAGTTCTTC